These 15 T cell receptor beta chains came from one sample sequenced in a study of cytomegalovirus exposure and HLA in healthy donors. The protocol was immunoSEQ multiplex PCR, while the TCRdb copy is restricted to in-frame clones and leaves out a portion. This table holds hundreds of thousands of clones, just over 85% found once. The sequenced sample consisted of PBMCs. These TCRs come from a woman younger than 35 in good health and CMV-seronegative.

The rearrangement links TRBV15 to TRBJ2-3; D remains ambiguous. CDR1 LNHNV and CDR2 YYDKDF come from the germline V gene (reference sequence). Trimming cost V 0 bases and J 1 base, with 8 bases left between them. This CDR3 has 15 amino acids. CDR3 loop: CATSREPGGTDTQYF. In DNA form, the CDR3 reads TGTGCCACCAGCAGAGAGCCAGGCGGCACAGATACGCAGTATTTT.

The rearrangement joins TRBV7-2 to TRBJ1-3; D is perhaps TRBD1 (5 bases). Trimming shortened V by 0 bases and J by 2 bases, and 11 bases separated the two germline ends. The CDR3 has 16 residues. Germline V gene data show CDR1 as SGHTA and CDR2 as FQGNSA. CDR3: CASSLAGPGTGNTIYF. CDR3 nucleotide sequence: TGTGCCAGCAGCTTAGCTGGGCCAGGGACTGGAAACACCATATATTTT.

J is TRBJ1-2 and V is TRBV27; D not certain. CDR3 length equals 13 residues. With 0 bases removed from V and 7 bases from J, the gap between germline ends came to 9 bases. Looked up from germline, CDR1 is MNHEY and CDR2 is SMNVEV (reference sequence). CDR3 nucleotides: TGTGCCAGCAGTTTATCGATGTCAGGTGGCTACACCTTC. This encodes CASSLSMSGGYTF.

V gene TRBV15 combines with J gene TRBJ2-6, with 8 bases fitting TRBD2. The length of the CDR3 is 18 residues. Germline V gene sequence: CDR1 LNHNV, CDR2 YYDKDF (reference sequence). V was clipped by 0 bases and J by 2 bases; unmatched bases: 6. The CDR3: CATSRDRAGGTGANVLTF. CDR3 nucleotides: TGTGCCACCAGCAGAGATAGGGCGGGGGGAACTGGGGCCAACGTCCTGACTTTC.

This clone was picked up a small number of times. The chain is built from TRBV14 and TRBJ2-3; D might be TRBD1 (5 bases). V lost 10 bases and J lost 6, with 17 bases in between. The CDR3 runs to 13 residues. The germline gives CDR1 SGHDN, CDR2 FVKESK. The CDR3 DNA follows: TGTGCCACCACACAGGCCGCTCGGGATACGCAGTATTTT. Translation gives CATTQAARDTQYF.

This clone was seen just once. The chain couples TRBV19 to TRBJ2-2; D not certain. The length of the CDR3 is 14 residues. Trimming pared 4 bases from V and 3 bases from J, leaving 9 bases between. Looked up from germline, CDR1 is LNHDA and CDR2 is SQIVND (reference sequence). As DNA, the CDR3 is TGTGCCAGTAGTACATCCGGAGACACCGGGGAGCTGTTTTTT. Protein product: CASSTSGDTGELFF.

The rearrangement links TRBV5-4 to TRBJ2-7; TRBD2 matches 9 bases. Unmatched junction bases numbered 7, after V lost 0 bases and J lost 3 bases. CDR1 is SGHNT and CDR2 is YYREEE in the germline V gene (reference sequence). The CDR3 consists of 16 residues. DNA for the CDR3: TGTGCCAGCAGCTTGGAAAGGGGCGGGAGGGACTACGAGCAGTACTTC. This encodes CASSLERGGRDYEQYF. The variable domain in full, completed from reference TRBV5-4 and TRBJ2-7, reads ETGVTQSPTHLIKTRGQQVTLRCSSQSGHNTVSWYQQALGQGPQFIFQYYREEENGRGNFPPRFSGLQFPNYSSELNVNALELDDSALYLCASSLERGGRDYEQYFGPGTRLTVT.

As regards this clone: At the DNA level, this CDR3 is encoded by other sequences in the same sample as well. This chain connects TRBV5-1 to TRBJ1-1, with D hard to call. The CDR3 totals 13 residues. Trimming left V 0 bases short and J 2 bases short, with 5 bases between. Germline assignment: CDR1 SGHRS and CDR2 YFSETQ. The CDR3: CASSLGENTEAFF. CDR3 DNA sequence: TGCGCCAGCAGCTTGGGCGAAAACACTGAAGCTTTCTTT. The complete variable domain, with remaining parts taken from reference TRBV5-1 and TRBJ1-1, reads KAGVTQTPRYLIKTRGQQVTLSCSPISGHRSVSWYQQTPGQGLQFLFEYFSETQRNKGNFPGRFSGRQFSNSRSEMNVSTLELGDSALYLCASSLGENTEAFFGQGTRLTVV.

The V and J genes are TRBV28 and TRBJ1-1, with D unclear. The V gene lost 2 bases and the J gene lost 8 bases, with 12 bases spanning the gap. CDR3 size: 13 residues. Germline lookup yields CDR1 MDHEN and CDR2 SYDVKM. The CDR3 bases are TGTGCCAGCAGTTTAGCCGCGATGAACGAAGCTTTCTTT. It encodes CASSLAAMNEAFF.

This sequence joins TRBV14 and TRBJ2-1, with 10 bases aligning to TRBD1. V trimming: 0 bases; J trimming: 9 bases; junction bases outside the gene matches: 5. This CDR3 spans 15 amino acids. CDR1 SGHDN and CDR2 FVKESK come from the germline V gene. The CDR3 region has the DNA TGTGCCAGCAGCCAAGAGGTGGGACAGGGGATTGAGCAGTTCTTC. Amino acids: CASSQEVGQGIEQFF.

The gene calls are TRBV6-6 and TRBJ2-2, with D possibly TRBD1 on 6 matching bases. The germline gives CDR1 MNHNY, CDR2 SVGAGI (reference sequence). This CDR3 spans 14 amino acids. The ends were cut back, 5 bases at V and 7 bases at J, with 14 bases in the middle. The CDR3 region is CASSRGTIGGELFF. The CDR3 DNA reads as TGTGCCAGCAGTAGGGGGACCATAGGCGGGGAGCTGTTTTTT.

The rearrangement uses TRBV6-6 and TRBJ2-7; TRBD2 agrees at 7 bases. J was trimmed by 3 bases and V by 4 bases; bases with no gene match: 3. This CDR3 comprises 13 residues. CDR1 and CDR2 (germline): MNHNY, SVGAGI (reference sequence). CDR3 DNA sequence: TGTGCCAGCAGTTTGGGGGGGGGCTACGAGCAGTACTTC. Residues: CASSLGGGYEQYF.

This clone was observed a handful of times. This chain links TRBV6-1 with TRBJ2-7, with D maybe TRBD1 (5 bases). The CDR3 is 14 amino acids. V was clipped by 10 bases and J by 7 bases, with 23 bases between them. Germline-derived CDR1 and CDR2 are MNHNS and SASEGT. CDR3 residues: CATRPQGNSREQYF. CDR3 bases: TGTGCCACCAGACCCCAGGGAAATTCGAGAGAGCAGTACTTC.

The chain carries TRBV5-5 and TRBJ2-7, with 8 bases lining up with TRBD1. The V gene end was trimmed by 0 bases and the J gene end by 6 bases; junction bases not matched to a gene: 5. The CDR3 has 14 residues. The V gene's germline CDR1 is SGHKS and CDR2 YYEKEE (reference sequence). CDR3 sequence reads: CASSLGDRRREQYF. CDR3 nucleotide sequence: TGTGCCAGCAGCTTGGGGGACAGGCGGCGCGAGCAGTACTTC. The full variable domain, in which reference TRBV5-5 and TRBJ2-7 provide the parts outside the CDR3, is DAGVTQSPTHLIKTRGQQVTLRCSPISGHKSVSWYQQVLGQGPQFIFQYYEKEERGRGNFPDRFSARQFPNYSSELNVNALLLGDSALYLCASSLGDRRREQYFGPGTRLTVT.

The chain couples TRBV28 to TRBJ1-5; 7 bases agree with TRBD1. This CDR3 is 15 amino acids long. Germline V lookup: CDR1 MDHEN, CDR2 SYDVKM. V lost 2 bases to trimming and J lost 3 bases; unmatched junction nucleotides: 4. CDR3 region: CASSLADRVNQPQHF. In DNA form, the CDR3 reads TGTGCCAGCAGTTTAGCCGACAGGGTCAATCAGCCCCAGCATTTT.